These T cell receptor beta chains were read from a single sample in a study of cytomegalovirus exposure and HLA in healthy donors. Assay used: immunoSEQ multiplex PCR; TCRdb lists only in-frame clones, some missing. This sample yields approximately 150,000 clones, of which approximately 80% are seen a single time; over 1.5% belongs to the top ten. Specimen: PBMCs. Receptors were obtained from a man aged 35-49 years in good health and CMV-seronegative. Both conserved end residues are part of each CDR3. D genes are given only for firm matches. Part of the rows lack a size; the others show once, few, many or a class for expanded clones.

>once|TRBV6-1|.|TRBJ1-2|12
TGTGCCAGCAGCACAGGGAACTATGGCTACACCTTC
CASSTGNYGYTF
>.|TRBV12-5|TRBD2|TRBJ2-5|14
TGTGCTAGTGGTGCACTAGCGGACCAAGAGACCCAGTACTTC
CASGALADQETQYF
>few|TRBV10-3|TRBD2|TRBJ2-3|16
TGTGCCATCAGTGAGGTCGGGGGGGTCTTAACAGATACGCAGTATTTT
CAISEVGGVLTDTQYF
>.|TRBV11-2|.|TRBJ2-2|18
TGTGCCAGCAGCTTAGTATTATCGTTTAGCCTGAACACCGGGGAGCTGTTTTTT
CASSLVLSFSLNTGELFF
>.|TRBV19|.|TRBJ2-5|14
TGTGCCAGTAGTATAGGGGCAGACCAAGAGACCCAGTACTTC
CASSIGADQETQYF
>.|TRBV7-9|.|TRBJ2-1|13
TGTGCCAGCAGCTTATGGGGAGCGGTTGAGCAGTTCTTC
CASSLWGAVEQFF
>few|TRBV5-1|.|TRBJ2-1|13
TGCGCCAGCAGCGGGGAGGCTTACAATGAGCAGTTCTTC
CASSGEAYNEQFF
>.|TRBV5-1|TRBD2|TRBJ2-3|20
TGCGCCAGCAGCTTGCCGAAATTGGGGGGACTAGCGGGGCTCACAGATACGCAGTATTTT
CASSLPKLGGLAGLTDTQYF
>.|TRBV7-9|.|TRBJ2-3|10
TGTGTAGCGGAGGAAGATACGCAGTATTTT
CVAEEDTQYF
>.|TRBV19|TRBD1|TRBJ1-2|15
TGTGCCAGTAGTATCGGGGACAGCCGGTTGGATGGCTACACCTTC
CASSIGDSRLDGYTF
>once|TRBV7-9|.|TRBJ1-1|16
TGTGCCAGCAGCTCCTTCCCCCGGGACACGAACACTGAAGCTTTCTTT
CASSSFPRDTNTEAFF
>.|TRBV7-9|TRBD1|TRBJ2-1|18
TGTGCCAGCAGCTTAGCCGCCCCCGGGACAGGGGCCTACAATGAGCAGTTCTTC
CASSLAAPGTGAYNEQFF
>.|TRBV2|.|TRBJ1-1|17
TGTGCCAGCAGTGAAGCGGGAGATATTTGGATGAACACTGAAGCTTTCTTT
CASSEAGDIWMNTEAFF
>.|TRBV4-1|TRBD1|TRBJ2-7|18
TGCGCCAGCAGCCAACTAACTCCCGGGACAGGGGTAACCTACGAGCAGTACTTC
CASSQLTPGTGVTYEQYF
>.|TRBV7-3|TRBD2|TRBJ2-2|13
TGTGCCAGCAGCCCCGGGGGGATCGGGGAGCTGTTTTTT
CASSPGGIGELFF
>few|TRBV19|TRBD1|TRBJ2-7|15
TGTGCCAGTAGTCCCAGCCTTGTGACAGGGAGCGAGCAGTACTTC
CASSPSLVTGSEQYF
>.|TRBV15|TRBD1|TRBJ2-7|15
TGTGCCATCTCTAGGGGACAGGGAGCTAGTAGCGAGCAGTACTTC
CAISRGQGASSEQYF
>.|TRBV6-1|.|TRBJ1-4|15
TGTGCCAGCAGTGAAGGGACAGCCTATTTCGAAAAACTGTTTTTT
CASSEGTAYFEKLFF
>.|TRBV4-2|TRBD2|TRBJ2-7|16
TGTGCCAGCAGCCAGCCAACTAGCGGGGCAACCTACGAGCAGTACTTC
CASSQPTSGATYEQYF
>.|TRBV30|TRBD2|TRBJ2-1|17
TGTGCCTGGAGTGTACTAGCTAGCGGGATATCCTACAATGAGCAGTTCTTC
CAWSVLASGISYNEQFF
>few|TRBV5-4|TRBD1|TRBJ2-7|15
TGTGCCAGCAGCTGGGGGACAGCCCCGGCCGACGAGCAGTACTTC
CASSWGTAPADEQYF
>few|TRBV30|.|TRBJ2-2|13
TGTGCCTGGAGTTACAGGGTGGCCGGGGAGCTGTTTTTT
CAWSYRVAGELFF
>.|TRBV6-4|TRBD1|TRBJ2-3|14
TGTGCCAGCAGTGAACAGGGGGCTACAGATACGCAGTATTTT
CASSEQGATDTQYF
>.|TRBV6-5|.|TRBJ2-5|15
TGTGCCAGCAGTCTCGGACAGCCGATGCAGGAGACCCAGTACTTC
CASSLGQPMQETQYF
>few|TRBV7-8|TRBD1|TRBJ1-5|15
TGTGCCAGCAGCTCCATAGGACAGGGGTTTCAGCCCCAGCATTTT
CASSSIGQGFQPQHF
>.|TRBV2|TRBD1|TRBJ2-3|15
TGTGCCAGCAGAGCCGGGACAGGGGGCGGCGATACGCAGTATTTT
CASRAGTGGGDTQYF
>.|TRBV5-1|.|TRBJ2-7|15
TGCGCCAGCAGCTTGAGATCAGGGGACCCCTACGAGCAGTACTTC
CASSLRSGDPYEQYF
>.|TRBV18|TRBD1|TRBJ1-1|14
TGTGCCAGCTCACCAACAGGGGATAACGCTGAAGCTTTCTTT
CASSPTGDNAEAFF
>.|TRBV5-1|.|TRBJ1-2|12
TGCGCCAGCAGCCCTGCGGGTTATGGCTACACCTTC
CASSPAGYGYTF
>.|TRBV12-5|TRBD2|TRBJ2-2|14
TGTGCTACTTGGCCTAGCGGGGGCACCGGGGAGCTGTTTTTT
CATWPSGGTGELFF
>.|TRBV4-1|TRBD1|TRBJ1-5|18
TGCGCCAGCAGCCCGGGACAGGGGCAGCGGGGGGTGTTTCAGCCCCAGCATTTT
CASSPGQGQRGVFQPQHF
>.|TRBV18|TRBD1|TRBJ2-6|19
TGTGCCAGCTCACAGAGAACAGGACAGGGGGCAGCTGGGGCCAACGTCCTGACTTTC
CASSQRTGQGAAGANVLTF
>few|TRBV11-2|.|TRBJ1-2|15
TGTGCCAGCAGCCAACCGGCGGGTGGTAACTATGGCTACACCTTC
CASSQPAGGNYGYTF
>.|TRBV5-6|TRBD1|TRBJ1-6|14
TGTGCCAGCAGCTTGGCAGGGGGCGGGTCACCCCTCCACTTT
CASSLAGGGSPLHF
>.|TRBV25-1|.|TRBJ1-4|15
TGTGCCAGCAGTGAGTACGGGGGAGGCTATGAAAAACTGTTTTTT
CASSEYGGGYEKLFF
>few|TRBV7-9|TRBD1|TRBJ1-4|16
TGTGCCAGCAGTCAACAGGGGGGGCTTGTGCATGAAAAACTGTTTTTT
CASSQQGGLVHEKLFF
>.|TRBV7-9|.|TRBJ2-2|12
TGTGCCAGCAGCTCAAACACCGGGGAGCTGTTTTTT
CASSSNTGELFF
>.|TRBV11-3|.|TRBJ2-7|16
TGTGCCAGCAGCTATACGGCCGGCGACAGGACCTACGAGCAGTACTTC
CASSYTAGDRTYEQYF
>.|TRBV28|TRBD1|TRBJ2-7|17
TGTGCCAGCAGTTTAAGGGGGGGACAGGGAAAGTGGAACGAGCAGTACTTC
CASSLRGGQGKWNEQYF
>.|TRBV6-1|.|TRBJ1-5|13
TGTGCCACTAGTGGAGGGCCCGATCAGCCCCAGCATTTT
CATSGGPDQPQHF
>.|TRBV19|.|TRBJ2-2|16
TGTGCCAGTAGTCGTGCGACTTCTACGAACACCGGGGAGCTGTTTTTT
CASSRATSTNTGELFF
>.|TRBV5-1|.|TRBJ1-4|15
TGCGCCAGCAGCCACATGGGGGGAGAAGGGAAAAAACTGTTTTTT
CASSHMGGEGKKLFF
>.|TRBV7-8|TRBD2|TRBJ2-7|16
TGTGCCAGCAGCCCCTCAAGGCTAGCGGGAGTCGAGGAGCAGTACTTC
CASSPSRLAGVEEQYF
>.|TRBV9|TRBD1|TRBJ2-3|16
TGTGCCAGCAGCGCCCCGACAGGGTTACGCACAGATACGCAGTATTTT
CASSAPTGLRTDTQYF
>.|TRBV6-1|.|TRBJ2-5|17
TGTGCCAGCAGTGAAGGGGTAGGGGCCTCCTTACAAGAGACCCAGTACTTC
CASSEGVGASLQETQYF
>.|TRBV30|.|TRBJ1-3|13
TGTGCCTGGACGGTCGGCTCTGGAAACACCATATATTTT
CAWTVGSGNTIYF